What follows are 5 T cell receptor beta chains derived from one specimen sequenced in a study of blood T cell repertoires in COVID-19. Using immunoSEQ multiplex PCR, the repertoire was profiled, and TCRdb retains in-frame clones only, with some absent. The profile shows 50,000 to 70,000 clones, 75% to 95% of them singletons. The sample taken for sequencing was peripheral blood. These receptors were collected from a man aged 55 to 70 with acute or convalescent COVID-19.

The gene calls are TRBV28 and TRBJ1-5; 7 nucleotides align to TRBD1. V lost 8 bases, J lost 4 bases, and 5 bases stayed unmatched. Per germline, CDR1 MDHEN and CDR2 SYDVKM. The CDR3 has 13 amino acids. The CDR3 DNA follows: TGTGCCAGCTCCGCAGGGGGGAATCAGCCCCAGCATTTT. Its translation: CASSAGGNQPQHF.

The chain links TRBV7-9 to TRBJ2-1, with 12 bases matching TRBD2. V shed 1 base and J 6 bases; nucleotides not matched to a gene: 1. The CDR3 contains 15 residues. From germline, CDR1 is SEHNR and CDR2 FQNEAQ (reference sequence). The CDR3 is CASSLGLAGVNEQFF. For the CDR3, the DNA is TGTGCCAGCAGCTTAGGACTAGCGGGAGTCAATGAGCAGTTCTTC.

The chain carries TRBV3-1 (or the pseudogene TRBV3-2) and TRBJ2-1, with 7 nucleotides matching TRBD2. V lost 1 base and J lost 6; bases outside the gene matches: 3. Germline V gene lookup returns CDR1 LGHDT and CDR2 YNNKEL (reference sequence). CDR3 length: 14 residues. The CDR3 sequence is CASSQAREFNEQFF. CDR3 coding DNA: TGTGCCAGCAGCCAAGCGCGGGAGTTCAATGAGCAGTTCTTC.

This chain links TRBV20-1 with TRBJ2-7; 12 nucleotides agree with TRBD2. The CDR3 extends over 18 amino acids. With 3 bases clipped from V and 4 bases from J, the junction kept 16 bases outside the gene matches. CDR1 DFQATT and CDR2 SNEGSKA come from the germline V gene (reference sequence). The CDR3 is CSASSSTSGRPSSYEQYF. CDR3 DNA sequence: TGCAGTGCTAGTTCTAGCACTAGCGGGAGGCCGTCCTCATACGAGCAGTACTTC.

CDR3 loop: CASSQDALAGGSDEQFF. Here the CDR3 DNA reads TGTGCCAGCAGCCAAGATGCCCTAGCGGGAGGATCGGATGAGCAGTTCTTC. This rearrangement joins TRBV3-1 (or the pseudogene TRBV3-2) to TRBJ2-1; TRBD2 aligns across 11 bases. CDR3 size: 17 residues. V was pared by 0 bases and J by 8 bases, with 9 bases of the junction left unmatched. Per germline, CDR1 LGHDT and CDR2 YNNKEL (reference sequence).